These 11 T cell receptor beta chains were sequenced from one sample in a study of shared clonotypes between healthy human individuals. Method: immunoSEQ multiplex PCR; TCRdb's copy keeps in-frame clones and lacks some. The table has 600,000 to 750,000 clones, around 77% seen once. The sequencing input was memory CD4+ T cells sorted from blood. Subset denoted: CD45RA-negative fraction. These receptors were collected from a woman aged 25 to 39 in good health.

This sequence joins TRBV6-5 and TRBJ2-2, with TRBD2 matching over 8 bases. Germline V CDR1 and CDR2: MNHEY, SVGAGI. The V gene end was trimmed by 2 bases and the J gene end by 7 bases; junction bases not matched to a gene: 6. The CDR3 has 15 amino acids. The CDR3 sequence: CASSYGGGRFGELFF. The CDR3 DNA reads TGTGCCAGCAGTTACGGCGGGGGGCGGTTCGGGGAGCTGTTTTTT.

The rearrangement uses TRBV7-3 and TRBJ2-1; 9 bases are shared with TRBD1. The length of the CDR3 is 15 residues. J was trimmed by 2 bases and V by 6 bases; bases with no gene match: 5. In germline, CDR1 is SGHTA, CDR2 FQGTGA. The CDR3 nucleotides are TGTGCCAGCAGTCGCCGGGACAGGGCCTACAATGAGCAGTTCTTC. This translates into CASSRRDRAYNEQFF. Combining the CDR3 with reference TRBV7-3 and TRBJ2-1 gives the whole variable domain GAGVSQTPSNKVTEKGKYVELRCDPISGHTALYWYRQSLGQGPEFLIYFQGTGAADDSGLPNDRFFAVRPEGSVSTLKIQRTERGDSAVYLCASSRRDRAYNEQFFGPGTRLTVL.

The CDR3 DNA sequence: TGCGCCAGCAGCCAAGTTGGTACGGGACCCAACTATGGCTACACCTTC. Translating gives CASSQVGTGPNYGYTF. This chain links TRBV4-1 with TRBJ1-2, with D possibly matching TRBD1 (5 bases). The germline V gene has CDR1 MGHRA and CDR2 YSYEKL. The CDR3 covers 16 residues. Between the trimmed V and J ends, which lost 1 base and 2 bases, there was a span of 14 bases.

This clone came up a few times. The rearrangement joins TRBV19 to TRBJ2-5, with D possibly matching TRBD2 (5 bases). CDR3 length equals 14 residues. V was clipped by 3 bases and J by 2 bases, with 10 bases between them. Germline V gene sequence: CDR1 LNHDA, CDR2 SQIVND (reference sequence). CDR3 in amino acids: CASSISWTQETQYF. The CDR3 DNA follows: TGTGCCAGTAGTATTAGTTGGACTCAAGAGACCCAGTACTTC.

V gene TRBV6-5 combines with J gene TRBJ2-3; 7 bases map to TRBD1. This CDR3 has 14 amino acids. After removal of 10 bases from V and 5 bases from J, the junction contained 12 bases not matched to a gene. The germline V gene has CDR1 MNHEY and CDR2 SVGAGI. CDR3 in DNA: TGTGCCACCATGGGACAGACCCCTGGAGATACGCAGTATTTT. Translation: CATMGQTPGDTQYF.

The V and J genes are TRBV5-1 and TRBJ2-3; TRBD2 matches 11 bases. This CDR3 spans 17 amino acids. Trimming cost V 6 bases and J 0 bases; bases outside gene matches: 9. Germline CDR1 and CDR2: SGHRS and YFSETQ. DNA of the CDR3: TGCGCCAGCACCAAAGGGACTAGCGGACTTAGCACAGATACGCAGTATTTT. Its translation is CASTKGTSGLSTDTQYF.

This chain joins TRBV18 and TRBJ1-2; no reliable D call. The CDR3 loop spans 12 amino acids. V was shortened by 5 bases and J by 3 bases, with 7 bases between the two germline ends. Germline V gene data show CDR1 as KGHSH and CDR2 as LQKENI. The CDR3 loop reads CASSADYYGYTF. For the CDR3, the DNA is TGTGCCAGCTCAGCCGATTACTATGGCTACACCTTC.

The J gene is TRBJ2-7, the V gene TRBV14, with 14 positions matching TRBD2. The CDR3 length is 16 residues. V shed 11 bases, J shed 6 bases, and the junction held 15 bases outside the gene matches. The V gene's germline CDR1 is SGHDN and CDR2 FVKESK. Here the CDR3 reads CARTEDRTSGRSEQYF. CDR3 DNA: TGTGCCCGAACCGAGGATCGGACTAGCGGGAGGAGCGAGCAGTACTTC.

The chain couples TRBV7-8 to TRBJ2-3; 10 nucleotides line up with TRBD2. This CDR3 is built from 16 residues. The germline gives CDR1 SGHVS, CDR2 FQNEAQ. The V and J ends lost 0 bases and 5 bases, in that order; junction bases with no gene match: 5. Here the CDR3 reads CASSLAAGGRRDTQYF. In nucleotides, the CDR3 is TGTGCCAGCAGCTTAGCAGCGGGAGGGCGTAGAGATACGCAGTATTTT.

To note about this clone: This same CDR3 is encoded by further DNA sequences in the sample. This rearrangement joins TRBV19 to TRBJ2-5; the D is unclear. Germline CDR1 reads LNHDA; CDR2 reads SQIVND (reference sequence). This CDR3 comprises 12 residues. V was pared by 3 bases and J by 2 bases, with 4 bases between. The DNA of the CDR3 is TGTGCCAGTAGTATTGGTCAAGAGACCCAGTACTTC. Translating gives CASSIGQETQYF. Based on the CDR3 plus reference TRBV19 and TRBJ2-5, the full variable domain is DGGITQSPKYLFRKEGQNVTLSCEQNLNHDAMYWYRQDPGQGLRLIYYSQIVNDFQKGDIAEGYSVSREKKESFPLTVTSAQKNPTAFYLCASSIGQETQYFGPGTRLLVL.

With respect to this clone: A much larger clone differs by one base, so this may be a read error. The J gene is TRBJ2-7, the V gene TRBV5-8, with D possibly TRBD1 on 6 matching bases. V was trimmed by 3 bases and J by 3 bases, leaving 7 bases between them. The CDR3 has 12 residues. Germline CDR1 SGHTS, CDR2 YDEGEE. In nucleotides, the CDR3 is TGTGCCAGCAGCTCGGACAGCTACGAGCAGTACTTC. This encodes CASSSDSYEQYF. Variable domain in full (rest from reference TRBV5-8 and TRBJ2-7): EAGVTQSPTHLIKTRGQQATLRCSPISGHTSVYWYQQALGLGLQFLLWYDEGEERNRGNFPPRFSGRQFPNYSSELNVNALELEDSALYLCASSSDSYEQYFGPGTRLTVT.